The 2 T cell receptor beta chains given below trace back to one sample, sequenced in a study of blood T cell repertoires in COVID-19. Some clones are missing from TCRdb's copy, which holds only in-frame ones; the method was immunoSEQ multiplex PCR. The profile covers some 45,000 clones, with approximately 83% appearing a single time and less than 9.5% taken by the ten largest. The specimen sequenced was peripheral blood. Every receptor here comes from a man aged 80 or over in a cohort sampled during active COVID-19.

This clone was picked up many times. The chain combines TRBV7-9 with TRBJ1-6; the D is unclear. V was clipped by 0 bases and J by 8 bases, with 8 bases between them. Per the germline V gene, CDR1 is SEHNR and CDR2 is FQNEAQ (reference sequence). The CDR3 is 14 residues long. DNA of the CDR3: TGTGCCAGCAGCTTAGCACGGAGTGATTCACCCCTCCACTTT. Translating it yields CASSLARSDSPLHF.

This chain uses TRBV29-1 with TRBJ1-1; 8 bases match TRBD1. V gave up 6 bases and J gave up 6 bases; unmatched junction bases: 3. The CDR3 loop spans 11 amino acids. Germline V CDR1 and CDR2: SQVTM, ANQGSEA. CDR3 nucleotides: TGCAGCGTCGACAGGGGACCTGAAGCTTTCTTT. Protein sequence: CSVDRGPEAFF.